Following are 22 T cell receptor beta chains from one sample sequenced in a study of blood T cell repertoires in COVID-19. TCRdb's copy holds only in-frame clones and misses some; the assay was immunoSEQ multiplex PCR. The sample consists of around 80,000 clones, over 75% of them appearing once. Material for sequencing was peripheral blood. These receptors were taken from a man of 80 years or more with acute or convalescent COVID-19.

The V gene is TRBV6-5, the J gene TRBJ1-6; perhaps TRBD1 as D (5 bases). Germline CDR1 and CDR2: MNHEY and SVGAGI. The CDR3 loop spans 12 amino acids. V was cut by 7 bases and J by 6 bases, with 7 bases left in between. The CDR3 is CASKGPNSPLHF. CDR3 nucleotide sequence: TGTGCCAGCAAGGGGCCTAATTCACCCCTCCACTTT.

The V call is TRBV28, the J call TRBJ2-1, with no clear D. Trimming stripped 5 bases from V and 7 bases from J, with 12 bases between. The CDR3 is made up of 13 amino acids. The germline gives CDR1 MDHEN, CDR2 SYDVKM. CDR3 in amino acids: CASSPYRENEQFF. The CDR3 nucleotides are TGTGCCAGCAGTCCGTATAGAGAAAATGAGCAGTTCTTC.

The genes are TRBV4-1 and TRBJ2-5; 8 positions match TRBD2. The length of the CDR3 is 15 residues. Germline V gene sequence: CDR1 MGHRA, CDR2 YSYEKL. V lost 0 bases, J lost 7 bases, and 7 bases stayed unmatched. The CDR3: CASSQDWQGTRTQYF. The DNA of the CDR3 is TGCGCCAGCAGCCAAGATTGGCAGGGGACTAGGACCCAGTACTTC.

About this clone: Other DNA sequences in this specimen translate into the identical CDR3. This sequence joins TRBV18 and TRBJ1-1, with a possible D match to TRBD1 (5 bases). This CDR3 has 13 residues. CDR1 is KGHSH, CDR2 LQKENI, per germline. Deletions cut 2 bases from V and 5 bases from J, with 9 bases between. The CDR3 spells CASSPTGGTEAFF. The CDR3 DNA follows: TGTGCCAGCTCACCAACCGGGGGGACTGAAGCTTTCTTT. Filled out from reference TRBV18 and TRBJ1-1, the complete variable domain reads NAGVMQNPRHLVRRRGQEARLRCSPMKGHSHVYWYRQLPEEGLKFMVYLQKENIIDESGMPKERFSAEFPKEGPSILRIQQVVRGDSAAYFCASSPTGGTEAFFGQGTRLTVV.

The chain joins TRBV19 to TRBJ1-5; D ambiguous. Germline V gene data show CDR1 as LNHDA and CDR2 as SQIVND (reference sequence). There are 12 residues in the CDR3. Trimming took off 7 bases at V and 0 bases at J, with 4 bases between the two ends. CDR3 residues: CASKHSNQPQHF. CDR3 nucleotides: TGTGCCAGTAAACATAGCAATCAGCCCCAGCATTTT.

The chain combines TRBV30 with TRBJ2-7, with TRBD2 identical over 7 bases. CDR1 is GTSNPN and CDR2 is SVGIG in the germline V gene (reference sequence). CDR3 length: 12 residues. V trimming: 7 bases; J trimming: 6 bases; junction bases outside the gene matches: 9. The CDR3 sequence: CASSPGGGEQYF. The DNA of the CDR3 is TGTGCCTCCTCACCGGGGGGTGGCGAGCAGTACTTC.

The rearrangement links TRBV11-2 to TRBJ1-2; TRBD1 agrees at 8 bases. Germline trimming cut 6 bases from V and 4 bases from J; bases unmatched to any gene: 7. The CDR3 has 14 amino acids. Germline lookup yields CDR1 SGHAT and CDR2 FQNNGV. CDR3 sequence reads: CASRRPGGSYGYTF. The DNA for the CDR3 is TGTGCCAGCAGGAGACCAGGGGGCTCCTATGGCTACACCTTC.

This clone came up once. This chain links TRBV5-1 with TRBJ2-2, with 8 nucleotides matching TRBD1. This CDR3 is built from 18 residues. Losses at the gene ends were 5 bases for V and 5 bases for J; bases not matched to a gene: 17. Germline V gene lookup returns CDR1 SGHRS and CDR2 YFSETQ. The CDR3 spells CASRPRAGGASGTGELFF. CDR3 coding DNA: TGCGCCAGCAGGCCTCGGGCAGGGGGCGCGTCGGGTACCGGGGAGCTGTTTTTT.

The chain employs TRBV30 and TRBJ2-5, with D tentatively TRBD2 (6 bases). The CDR3 is 14 residues long. Trimming took off 1 base at V and 5 bases at J, with 14 bases between the two ends. Germline lookup yields CDR1 GTSNPN and CDR2 SVGIG (reference sequence). CDR3 in DNA: TGTGCCTGGAGTGGGGCTAGCGTTTGGGAGACCCAGTACTTC. It translates to CAWSGASVWETQYF.

The V call is TRBV7-9, the J call TRBJ2-7, with a weak D call TRBD1 (5 bases). V was cut by 1 base and J by 6 bases, with 13 bases left in between. CDR3 size: 14 residues. Germline assignment: CDR1 SEHNR and CDR2 FQNEAQ (reference sequence). The CDR3 here is CASSLEGREAEQYF. The CDR3 region has the DNA TGTGCCAGCAGCTTAGAGGGCAGGGAAGCCGAGCAGTACTTC.

The rearrangement joins TRBV11-2 to TRBJ1-4; 8 nucleotides align to TRBD1. The CDR3 is 14 amino acids. Per germline, CDR1 SGHAT and CDR2 FQNNGV. The J segment lost 7 bases and the V segment lost 3 bases, leaving 4 bases of the junction unmatched. The CDR3 sequence is CASSLGQVFEKLFF. DNA for the CDR3: TGTGCCAGCAGCTTGGGACAGGTGTTTGAAAAACTGTTTTTT.

The genes are TRBV30 and TRBJ1-1, with 7 bases lining up with TRBD1. Germline-derived CDR1 and CDR2 are GTSNPN and SVGIG (reference sequence). The CDR3 sequence is 12 residues long. J was trimmed by 9 bases and V by 1 base; bases with no gene match: 5. CDR3 amino acids: CAWSEGTVKAFF. In DNA form, the CDR3 reads TGTGCCTGGAGTGAAGGGACAGTTAAAGCTTTCTTT.

The rearrangement joins TRBV10-3 to TRBJ1-1, with 9 bases that match TRBD1. This CDR3 is built from 14 residues. Losses at the gene ends were 6 bases for V and 5 bases for J; bases not matched to a gene: 7. In germline, CDR1 is ENHRY, CDR2 SYGVKD. Written as DNA, the CDR3 is TGTGCCATCAGGGAAGGACAGGGGAGGACTGAAGCTTTCTTT. Translating it yields CAIREGQGRTEAFF.

The CDR3 sequence: CASSYRSVGAFF. The CDR3 DNA reads as TGTGCCAGCAGCTACAGGTCGGTAGGAGCTTTCTTT. The rearrangement uses TRBV12-3 or TRBV12-4 and TRBJ1-1, with D maybe TRBD1 (5 bases). The CDR3 runs to 12 residues. Trimming left V 6 bases short and J 10 bases short, with 15 bases between.

The J gene is TRBJ1-2, the V gene TRBV2; a possible D gene is TRBD1 (5 bases). The germline CDR1 and CDR2 sequences are SNHLY and FYNNEI. V was trimmed by 5 bases and J by 4 bases, leaving 17 bases between them. The CDR3 runs to 15 residues. CDR3 nucleotides: TGTGCCAGCAGTCCCTCCCGACAGTTTGTCTATGGCTACACCTTC. This gives the protein CASSPSRQFVYGYTF.

V and J are TRBV6-5 and TRBJ2-1, with 7 bases identical to TRBD2. The V segment lost 2 bases and the J segment 2 bases; nucleotides outside the gene matches: 6. The CDR3 loop spans 16 amino acids. From germline, CDR1 is MNHEY and CDR2 SVGAGI. The CDR3, as DNA: TGTGCCAGCAGTTACGGCGGCGGGGGACCCTACAATGAGCAGTTCTTC. Amino acids: CASSYGGGGPYNEQFF.

V usage is TRBV15 and J usage is TRBJ1-2; D unresolved. The CDR3 has 15 amino acids. CDR1 and CDR2 (germline): LNHNV, YYDKDF (reference sequence). Trimming stripped 0 bases from V and 5 bases from J, with 13 bases between. The CDR3 DNA reads as TGTGCCACCAGCAGAGATCTGGCAGCGAATTATGGCTACACCTTC. The encoded protein is CATSRDLAANYGYTF.

About this clone itself: The germline gene is not matched at one end of the junction; a read error may be the cause. The V gene is TRBV7-7, the J gene TRBJ2-2; 16 bases are a match to TRBD2. Germline CDR1 and CDR2: SSHAT and FNYEAQ (reference sequence). This CDR3 contains 19 residues. CDR3 loop: CASSLKAPGLAGGPGELFF. The CDR3 DNA is TGTGCTAGCAGCCTAAAAGCCCCGGGACTAGCGGGGGGGCCCGGGGAGCTGTTTTTT.

The chain recombines TRBV19 with TRBJ2-2, with 9 nucleotides matching TRBD1. The V gene end was trimmed by 9 bases and the J gene end by 2 bases; junction bases not matched to a gene: 4. Germline CDR1 LNHDA, CDR2 SQIVND (reference sequence). The CDR3 is 14 amino acids. The CDR3 spells CASYRGLNTGELFF. The CDR3 nucleotides read TGTGCCAGCTACAGGGGGCTTAACACCGGGGAGCTGTTTTTT.

The CDR3 loop is CATSREAYQPQHF. In DNA, the CDR3 is TGTGCCACCAGTAGGGAGGCTTATCAGCCCCAGCATTTT. The rearrangement joins TRBV15 to TRBJ1-5; D gene uncertain. The germline gives CDR1 LNHNV, CDR2 YYDKDF (reference sequence). The CDR3 spans 13 residues. V was shortened by 6 bases and J by 5 bases, with 11 bases between the two germline ends. Full variable domain (outside the CDR3, taken from reference TRBV15 and TRBJ1-5): DAMVIQNPRYQVTQFGKPVTLSCSQTLNHNVMYWYQQKSSQAPKLLFHYYDKDFNNEADTPDNFQSRRPNTSFCFLDIRSPGLGDTAMYLCATSREAYQPQHFGDGTRLSIL.

The chain joins TRBV7-2 to TRBJ2-3, with D tentatively TRBD2 (5 bases). Germline V gene lookup returns CDR1 SGHTA and CDR2 FQGNSA. V was trimmed by 3 bases and J by 1 base, leaving 11 bases between them. The CDR3 contains 15 residues. CDR3 loop: CASSFGGPGTDTQYF. The CDR3 DNA reads as TGTGCCAGCAGCTTCGGCGGGCCGGGCACAGATACGCAGTATTTT.

This chain joins TRBV5-6 and TRBJ1-2, with unresolved D. The CDR3 has 12 residues. In germline, CDR1 is SGHDT, CDR2 YYEEEE. The V end was cut by 3 bases, the J end by 6 bases, with 9 bases between. The CDR3 loop is CASSSWEDGYTF. In DNA form, the CDR3 reads TGTGCCAGCAGCTCCTGGGAGGATGGCTACACCTTC.